What follows are 29 T cell receptor beta chains derived from one specimen sequenced in a study of T cells in Graves' hyperthyroidism and ophthalmopathy. Amplified TCR beta CDR3 regions derived from RNA transcripts. The HTBI primer set drove a first-round RT-PCR of the TCR CDR3. TCRdb processed the multiplex PCR reads anew with MiXCR; each CDR3 protein has one entry. The repertoire holds under 750,000 distinct CDR3 sequences, about 17% seen once, with approximately 16% in the top ten. Sequencing was carried out using blood. The receptors shown here come from a woman aged 45-60 years with Graves' hyperthyroidism that later progressed to Graves' ophthalmopathy.

As for this clonotype: The junction does not match germline at one end; this may be a read error. The chain carries TRBV7-7 and TRBJ2-5; perhaps TRBD1 as D (6 bases). Germline V gene sequence: CDR1 SSHAT, CDR2 FNYEAQ (reference sequence). There are 16 residues in the CDR3. The CDR3 reads CASSLDPQGIQETQYF. CDR3 DNA sequence: TGTGCTAGCAGCTTAGACCCTCAGGGGATCCAAGAGACCCAGTACTTC.

This clonotype came up many times. The chain's CDR3 is CASSEGGRGETQYF. Written as DNA, the CDR3 is TGTGCCAGCAGTGAAGGTGGCCGGGGGGAGACCCAGTACTTC. The chain uses TRBV2 and TRBJ2-5; possibly TRBD2 for D (6 bases). The CDR3 spans 14 residues. Trimming took off 1 base at V and 5 bases at J, with 11 bases between the two ends. The germline V gene encodes CDR1 SNHLY and CDR2 FYNNEI.

The chain recombines TRBV3-1 with TRBJ1-3; D perhaps matches TRBD1 (5 bases). The CDR3 contains 17 residues. The germline gives CDR1 LGHDT, CDR2 YNNKEL (reference sequence). V lost 2 bases and J 0 bases, leaving 14 bases between the germline ends. DNA of the CDR3: TGTGCCAGCAGCCAACTCGGGGGAGGGATCTCTGGAAACACCATATATTTT. Its translation: CASSQLGGGISGNTIYF.

This clonotype appeared a few times. V is TRBV6-1 and J is TRBJ2-6; 8 bases align to TRBD1. This CDR3 region has 17 residues. Germline V gene lookup returns CDR1 MNHNS and CDR2 SASEGT. V dropped 6 bases and J dropped 0; count of bases not matched to a gene: 7. The CDR3 DNA sequence: TGTGCCAGCAGCCGGGGACAGGTTAACTCTGGGGCCAACGTCCTGACTTTC. Residues: CASSRGQVNSGANVLTF.

This chain uses TRBV9 with TRBJ1-1; 9 bases agree with TRBD1. This CDR3 spans 15 amino acids. V was clipped by 4 bases and J by 2 bases; unmatched bases: 6. Germline CDR1 SGDLS, CDR2 YYNGEE. CDR3 DNA: TGTGCCAGCAGCTTGCACAGGGGGCCCAACACTGAAGCTTTCTTT. Amino acid sequence: CASSLHRGPNTEAFF.

The gene calls are TRBV7-8 and TRBJ1-2, with a possible D match to TRBD1 (6 bases). The germline V and J ends were trimmed by 5 bases and 4 bases, with 14 bases remaining between them. The CDR3 runs 14 residues. Germline CDR1 and CDR2: SGHVS and FQNEAQ. The CDR3 DNA reads as TGTGCCAGCAGCCCGGGACAAATATTCTATGGCTACACCTTC. This gives the protein CASSPGQIFYGYTF.

The chain has TRBV13 and TRBJ2-2; weak D call: TRBD2 (7 bases). Germline loops: CDR1 PRHDT, CDR2 FYEKMQ (reference sequence). V lost 6 bases and J lost 4, with 27 bases in between. The CDR3 loop spans 19 amino acids. CDR3 DNA: TGTGCCAGCAGGACGACCGGGGGGCGAGCCCTTCCAAGCACCGGGGAGCTGTTTTTT. Protein product: CASRTTGGRALPSTGELFF.

The chain carries TRBV20-1 and TRBJ1-5; 7 bases are a match to TRBD1. The CDR3 runs to 17 residues. The trim removed 6 bases at V and 0 bases at J, leaving 14 bases unmatched. The germline V gene has CDR1 DFQATT and CDR2 SNEGSKA (reference sequence). CDR3 sequence reads: CSAPEGDRVHSNQPQHF. The DNA for the CDR3 is TGCAGTGCCCCGGAGGGCGACAGGGTGCATAGCAATCAGCCCCAGCATTTT.

The CDR3 DNA is TGCAGCGTTCCCGGGCGGGGGTATGAAAAACTGTTTTTT. This gives the protein CSVPGRGYEKLFF. V gene TRBV29-1 combines with J gene TRBJ1-4; possibly TRBD1 for D (5 bases). The CDR3 is made up of 13 amino acids. The V end was cut by 5 bases, the J end by 6 bases, with 13 bases between. Germline lookup yields CDR1 SQVTM and CDR2 ANQGSEA.

This clonotype has a count of ten or more. The chain carries TRBV13 and TRBJ1-6; D possibly corresponds to TRBD1 (6 bases). The CDR3 runs to 16 residues. Germline values: CDR1 PRHDT, CDR2 FYEKMQ (reference sequence). Trimming pared 5 bases from V and 5 bases from J, leaving 16 bases between. The chain's CDR3 is CASSGRGSGNNSPLHF. In DNA form, the CDR3 reads TGTGCCAGCAGCGGCAGGGGTAGTGGGAATAATTCACCCCTCCACTTT.

The chain couples TRBV11-2 to TRBJ2-5, with 8 bases matching TRBD2. Losses at the gene ends were 5 bases for V and 4 bases for J; bases not matched to a gene: 9. The CDR3 loop spans 15 amino acids. Germline V gene data show CDR1 as SGHAT and CDR2 as FQNNGV. DNA for the CDR3: TGTGCCAGCAGCCCCGGACTAGCTTCGGTAGAGACCCAGTACTTC. Amino acids: CASSPGLASVETQYF.

Of note for this clonotype: A read error may produce the germline difference seen at one junction end. The chain combines TRBV12-3 or TRBV12-4 with TRBJ2-5; 8 nucleotides align to TRBD1. The CDR3 is 16 amino acids. The CDR3 DNA follows: TGTGCCGGCAGTCCCCGGACAGGGAAGGGGTCGGAGACCCAGTACTTC. Translating gives CAGSPRTGKGSETQYF.

This clonotype was detected ten times or more. This chain joins TRBV30 and TRBJ2-3; TRBD2 might be the D (5 bases). This CDR3 spans 13 amino acids. Germline V CDR1 and CDR2: GTSNPN, SVGIG (reference sequence). V lost 2 bases, J lost 0 bases, and 6 bases lay in between. CDR3 coding DNA: TGTGCCTGGAGTAGCGGAAGCACAGATACGCAGTATTTT. Encoded protein: CAWSSGSTDTQYF.

This clonotype appeared many times. The chain couples TRBV3-1 to TRBJ1-1, with D tentatively TRBD1 (6 bases). The germline V and J ends were trimmed by 0 bases and 7 bases, with 12 bases remaining between them. This CDR3 comprises 14 residues. Germline CDR1 is LGHDT and CDR2 is YNNKEL (reference sequence). The CDR3 region is CASSQEDRLNEAFF. The CDR3 DNA reads as TGTGCCAGCAGCCAAGAAGACAGGCTGAATGAAGCTTTCTTT.

The V call is TRBV19, the J call TRBJ1-4; 7 nucleotides align to TRBD1. J lost 0 bases, V lost 4 bases, and 2 bases had no gene match. The CDR3 is 15 amino acids. Germline loops: CDR1 LNHDA, CDR2 SQIVND (reference sequence). CDR3: CASSNDRATNEKLFF. The CDR3 DNA reads TGTGCCAGTAGTAACGACAGGGCAACTAATGAAAAACTGTTTTTT.

This clonotype has only a few counts. The chain combines TRBV27 with TRBJ1-1, with a tentative D call TRBD1 (5 bases). Germline assignment: CDR1 MNHEY and CDR2 SMNVEV (reference sequence). CDR3 length equals 13 residues. The ends were cut back, 2 bases at V and 7 bases at J, with 11 bases in the middle. The CDR3 region has the DNA TGTGCCAGCAGTTTAATTGTGGGGCGTGAAGCTTTCTTT. Encoded protein: CASSLIVGREAFF.

This clonotype was picked up a small number of times. The CDR3 region is CAWEGSSYNSPLHF. The CDR3 nucleotides read TGTGCCTGGGAGGGGAGCTCCTATAATTCACCCCTCCACTTT. V gene TRBV30 combines with J gene TRBJ1-6; D may be TRBD1 (5 bases). CDR1 and CDR2 (germline): GTSNPN, SVGIG (reference sequence). CDR3 length: 14 amino acids. V lost 5 bases and J lost 0, with 8 bases in between.

The sample holds many counts of this clonotype. The rearrangement links TRBV5-1 to TRBJ2-3; 12 bases fit TRBD2. CDR1 is SGHRS, CDR2 YFSETQ, per germline. This CDR3 contains 16 residues. Trimming at V came to 0 bases and at J to 4 bases, leaving 3 bases not matched to a gene. DNA of the CDR3: TGCGCCAGCAGCTTGGGGCTAGCGGGGGGGCCAGATACGCAGTATTTT. Translated, it gives CASSLGLAGGPDTQYF.

The chain employs TRBV6-2 or TRBV6-3 and TRBJ1-1; 7 nucleotides align to TRBD1. The CDR3 loop spans 13 amino acids. Germline CDR1 is MNHEY and CDR2 is SVGEGT. The V segment lost 2 bases and the J segment 12 bases; nucleotides outside the gene matches: 9. The CDR3 spells CASSYGMGQTSFF. CDR3 nucleotides: TGTGCCAGCAGTTACGGGATGGGACAGACGTCTTTCTTT.

This clonotype was recorded a few times. V is TRBV6-1 and J is TRBJ2-7; D gene uncertain. The germline CDR1 and CDR2 sequences are MNHNS and SASEGT. The CDR3 extends over 13 amino acids. Trimming took off 7 bases at V and 5 bases at J, with 15 bases between the two ends. This CDR3 is CASIAKGSDEQYF. The CDR3 nucleotides are TGTGCCAGCATTGCAAAGGGTTCGGACGAGCAGTACTTC.

This clonotype occurred many times. The gene calls are TRBV3-1 and TRBJ1-3; 10 bases are shared with TRBD1. The CDR3 contains 15 residues. Germline V lookup: CDR1 LGHDT, CDR2 YNNKEL (reference sequence). V shed 1 base and J 7 bases; nucleotides not matched to a gene: 4. Here the CDR3 DNA reads TGTGCCAGCAGCCAAGGGGACAGGGGAGGGAACACCATATATTTT. Translation: CASSQGDRGGNTIYF.

V usage is TRBV4-1 and J usage is TRBJ1-1; 10 positions agree with TRBD1. In germline, CDR1 is MGHRA, CDR2 YSYEKL. The V segment lost 4 bases and the J segment 6 bases; nucleotides outside the gene matches: 8. The CDR3 sequence is 15 residues long. The CDR3 protein is CASSRSGTGASEAFF. CDR3 sequence (DNA): TGCGCCAGCAGCCGCTCCGGGACAGGGGCTTCTGAAGCTTTCTTT.

This clonotype showed up just once. The chain links TRBV19 to TRBJ2-5, with a possible D match to TRBD1 (6 bases). The ends were cut back, 3 bases at V and 2 bases at J, with 16 bases in the middle. CDR3 size: 16 residues. Per the germline V gene, CDR1 is LNHDA and CDR2 is SQIVND (reference sequence). The CDR3 DNA follows: TGTGCCAGTAGTATTAACCCAGGGGAATTACAAGAGACCCAGTACTTC. Translation gives CASSINPGELQETQYF.

This clonotype was recorded a few times. This chain joins TRBV4-1 and TRBJ1-1, with D maybe TRBD1 (6 bases). This CDR3 comprises 15 residues. Germline V gene data show CDR1 as MGHRA and CDR2 as YSYEKL. Trimming took off 1 base at V and 2 bases at J, with 11 bases between the two ends. The CDR3 DNA reads as TGCGCCAGCAGCCAAGGTTCGGGGGCCAACACTGAAGCTTTCTTT. Amino acids: CASSQGSGANTEAFF.

The chain has TRBV30 and TRBJ1-4, with 10 bases that match TRBD1. Germline V gene data show CDR1 as GTSNPN and CDR2 as SVGIG (reference sequence). The CDR3 covers 13 residues. The J segment lost 8 bases and the V segment lost 4 bases, leaving 4 bases of the junction unmatched. The CDR3, as DNA: TGTGCCTGGACGGGACAGGGGCCCGAAAAACTGTTTTTT. This translates into CAWTGQGPEKLFF.

As regards this clonotype: One end of the junction varies from germline; a read error may be responsible. The chain uses TRBV28 and TRBJ2-5; D not certain. Germline CDR1 MDHEN, CDR2 SYDVKM. This CDR3 spans 13 amino acids. For the CDR3, the DNA is TGTGCCAGCAGGACCCCTCCCCAAGAGACCCGGTACTTC. Its translation: CASRTPPQETRYF.

This clonotype was seen many times. The V gene is TRBV20-1, the J gene TRBJ1-1, with a possible D match to TRBD1 (5 bases). The CDR3 is 14 amino acids. From germline, CDR1 is DFQATT and CDR2 SNEGSKA (reference sequence). V lost 0 bases, J lost 5 bases, and 13 bases lay in between. CDR3 nucleotides: TGCAGTGCTAGAGATCAGGGCAGGGAAACTGAAGCTTTCTTT. Its translation: CSARDQGRETEAFF.

This chain connects TRBV12-3 or TRBV12-4 to TRBJ2-7; D remains ambiguous. The CDR3 loop spans 15 amino acids. V was trimmed by 0 bases and J by 3 bases, leaving 12 bases between them. The CDR3, as DNA: TGTGCCAGCAGTTTAGCGGGCGGAAACATCTACGAGCAGTACTTC. Translated: CASSLAGGNIYEQYF.

Only a few counts were recorded for this clonotype. V gene TRBV6-2 or TRBV6-3 combines with J gene TRBJ1-1; D might be TRBD1 (5 bases). Germline-derived CDR1 and CDR2 are MNHEY and SVGEGT. V shed 0 bases and J shed 6 bases, with 8 bases lying between them. CDR3 length: 13 amino acids. The CDR3 loop is CASSYSRQPEAFF. In DNA, the CDR3 is TGTGCCAGCAGTTACTCGAGACAGCCTGAAGCTTTCTTT.